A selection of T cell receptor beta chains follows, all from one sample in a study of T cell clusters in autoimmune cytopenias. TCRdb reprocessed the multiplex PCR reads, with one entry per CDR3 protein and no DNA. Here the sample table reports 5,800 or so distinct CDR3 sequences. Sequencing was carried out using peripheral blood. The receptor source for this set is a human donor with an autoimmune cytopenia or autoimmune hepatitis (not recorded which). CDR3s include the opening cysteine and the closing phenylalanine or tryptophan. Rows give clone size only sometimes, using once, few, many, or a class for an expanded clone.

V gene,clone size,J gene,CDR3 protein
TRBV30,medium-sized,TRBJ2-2,CAWSGPQGRNTGELFF
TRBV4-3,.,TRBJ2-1,CASSQDTSGGIYNEQFF
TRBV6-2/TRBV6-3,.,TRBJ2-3,CASSYSAGLAGNTDTQYF
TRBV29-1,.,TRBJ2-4,CSAGTSGGLKNIQYF
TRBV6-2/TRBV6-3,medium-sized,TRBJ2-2,CASDRGRTGELFF
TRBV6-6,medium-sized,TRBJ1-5,CASSYEGVGNQPQHF
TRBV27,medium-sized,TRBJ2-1,CASSKLAGGHHEQFF
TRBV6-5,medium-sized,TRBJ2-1,CASSRDRGLDNEQFF
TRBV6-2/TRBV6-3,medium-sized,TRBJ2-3,CASSYSTSGSNTDTQYF
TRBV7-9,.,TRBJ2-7,CASSPTGEREQYF
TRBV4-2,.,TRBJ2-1,CASSQDRPESYNEQFF
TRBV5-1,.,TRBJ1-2,CASRSPGTGYGYTF
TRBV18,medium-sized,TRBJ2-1,CASSRQAGNEQFF
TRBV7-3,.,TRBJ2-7,CASSLNGDNYEQYF